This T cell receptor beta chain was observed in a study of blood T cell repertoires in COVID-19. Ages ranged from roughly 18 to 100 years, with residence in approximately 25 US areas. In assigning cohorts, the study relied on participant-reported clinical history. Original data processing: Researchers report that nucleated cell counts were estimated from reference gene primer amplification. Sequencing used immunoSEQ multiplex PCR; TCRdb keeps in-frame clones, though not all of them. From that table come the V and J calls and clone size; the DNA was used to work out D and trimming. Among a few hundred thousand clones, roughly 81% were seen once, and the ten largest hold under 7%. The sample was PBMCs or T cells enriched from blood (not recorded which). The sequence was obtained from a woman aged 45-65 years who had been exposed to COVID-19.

CDR3 sequence: CASSEGSGAYTEAFF. CDR3 sequence (DNA): TGTGCCAGCAGTGAAGGTTCAGGGGCCTACACTGAAGCTTTCTTT. This sequence joins TRBV6-1 and TRBJ1-1; possibly TRBD1 for D (6 bases). This CDR3 region has 15 residues. V dropped 1 base and J dropped 3 bases, with 12 bases sitting between them. Germline-derived CDR1 and CDR2 are MNHNS and SASEGT.